This T cell receptor beta chain stems from a study of neurological immune-mediated disorders. General study findings and limits: Sharing of CDR3 amino acid sequences among expanded clones across subjects was absent, suggesting private repertoires in all groups.

In TCRdb, the 5' RACE reads were re-called with MiXCR into one record per CDR3 protein. The sample has approximately 82,000 distinct CDR3 sequences; roughly an eighth are singletons. V lost 6 bases, J lost 0 bases, and 8 bases lay in between. This CDR3 has 13 amino acids. This clonotype was counted ten times or more. The antigen is undetermined. Sequencing was carried out using PBMCs. This sequence was found in a woman in her 50s in good health. The chain combines TRBV12-3 or TRBV12-4 with TRBJ2-5, with no clear D. DNA of the CDR3: TGTGCCAGCAGCCTTCAGCACCAAGAGACCCAGTACTTC. Protein sequence: CASSLQHQETQYF.